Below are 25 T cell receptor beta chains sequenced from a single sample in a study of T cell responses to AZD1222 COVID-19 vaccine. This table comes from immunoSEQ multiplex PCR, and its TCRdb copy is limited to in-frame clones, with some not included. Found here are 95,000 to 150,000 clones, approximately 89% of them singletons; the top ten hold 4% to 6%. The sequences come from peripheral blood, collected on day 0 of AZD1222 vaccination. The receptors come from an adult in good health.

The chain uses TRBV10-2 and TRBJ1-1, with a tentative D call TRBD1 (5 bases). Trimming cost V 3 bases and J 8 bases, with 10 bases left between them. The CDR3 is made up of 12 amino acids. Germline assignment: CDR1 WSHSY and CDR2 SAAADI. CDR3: CASSEFGGEAFF. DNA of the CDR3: TGCGCCAGCAGTGAATTTGGGGGGGAAGCTTTCTTT.

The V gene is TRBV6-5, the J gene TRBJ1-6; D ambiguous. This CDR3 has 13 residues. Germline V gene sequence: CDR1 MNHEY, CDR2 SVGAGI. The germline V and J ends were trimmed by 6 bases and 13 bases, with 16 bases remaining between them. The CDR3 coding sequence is TGTGCCAGCAGGGAGGGCATTCGCACGCCCCTCCACTTT. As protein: CASREGIRTPLHF.

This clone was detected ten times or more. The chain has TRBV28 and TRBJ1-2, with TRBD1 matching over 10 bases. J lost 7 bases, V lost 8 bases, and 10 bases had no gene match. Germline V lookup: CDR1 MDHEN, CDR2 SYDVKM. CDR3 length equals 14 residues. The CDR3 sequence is CASGPRDRGSGYTF. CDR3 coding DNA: TGTGCCAGCGGTCCCAGGGACAGGGGCTCTGGCTACACCTTC.

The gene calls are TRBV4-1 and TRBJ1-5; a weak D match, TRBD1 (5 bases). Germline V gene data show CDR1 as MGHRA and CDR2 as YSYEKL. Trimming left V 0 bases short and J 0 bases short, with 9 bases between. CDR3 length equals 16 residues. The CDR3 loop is CASSQDGGNSNQPQHF. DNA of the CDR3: TGCGCCAGCAGCCAAGACGGGGGAAATAGCAATCAGCCCCAGCATTTT.

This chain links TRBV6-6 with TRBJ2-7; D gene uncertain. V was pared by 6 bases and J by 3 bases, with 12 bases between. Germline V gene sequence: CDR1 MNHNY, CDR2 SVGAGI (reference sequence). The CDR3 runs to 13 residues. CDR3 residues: CASSPGGGYEQYF. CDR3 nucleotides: TGTGCCAGCAGCCCGGGTGGCGGCTACGAGCAGTACTTC.

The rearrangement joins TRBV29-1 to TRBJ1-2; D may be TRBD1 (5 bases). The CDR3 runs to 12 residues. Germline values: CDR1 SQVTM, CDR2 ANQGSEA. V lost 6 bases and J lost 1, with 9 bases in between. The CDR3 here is CSVYDSNYGYTF. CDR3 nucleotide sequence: TGCAGCGTCTACGACAGTAACTATGGCTACACCTTC.

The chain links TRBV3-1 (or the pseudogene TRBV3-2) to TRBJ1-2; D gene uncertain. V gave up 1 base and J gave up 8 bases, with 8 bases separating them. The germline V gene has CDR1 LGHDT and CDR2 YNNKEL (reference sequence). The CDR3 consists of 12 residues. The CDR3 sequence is CASSQGEEGYTF. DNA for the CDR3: TGTGCCAGCAGCCAAGGCGAGGAGGGCTACACCTTC.

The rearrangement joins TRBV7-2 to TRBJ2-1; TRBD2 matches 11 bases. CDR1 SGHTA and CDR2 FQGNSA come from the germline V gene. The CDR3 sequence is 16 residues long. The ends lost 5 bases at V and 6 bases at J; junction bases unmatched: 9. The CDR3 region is CASSVSGGALSNEQFF. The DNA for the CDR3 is TGTGCCAGCAGCGTTAGCGGGGGGGCATTGTCCAATGAGCAGTTCTTC.

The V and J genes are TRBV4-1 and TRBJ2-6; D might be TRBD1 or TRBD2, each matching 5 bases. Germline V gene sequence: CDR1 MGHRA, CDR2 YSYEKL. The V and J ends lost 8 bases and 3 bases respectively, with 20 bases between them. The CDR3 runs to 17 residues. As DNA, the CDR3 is TGCGCCAGCGACGACGGGGCAGCCTTCGGTGGGGCCAACGTCCTGACTTTC. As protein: CASDDGAAFGGANVLTF.

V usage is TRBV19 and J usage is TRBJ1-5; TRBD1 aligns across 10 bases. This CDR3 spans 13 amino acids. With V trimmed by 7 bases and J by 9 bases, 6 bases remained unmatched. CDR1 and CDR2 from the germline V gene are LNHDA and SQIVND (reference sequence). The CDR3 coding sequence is TGTGCCAGTATGGGACAGGGGCGATCGCCCCAGCATTTT. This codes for CASMGQGRSPQHF.

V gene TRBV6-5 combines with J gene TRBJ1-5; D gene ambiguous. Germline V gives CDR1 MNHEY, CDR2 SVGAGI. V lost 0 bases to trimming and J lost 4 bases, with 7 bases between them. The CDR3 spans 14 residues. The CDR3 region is CASSYSYDNQPQHF. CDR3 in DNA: TGTGCCAGCAGTTACTCTTACGATAATCAGCCCCAGCATTTT.

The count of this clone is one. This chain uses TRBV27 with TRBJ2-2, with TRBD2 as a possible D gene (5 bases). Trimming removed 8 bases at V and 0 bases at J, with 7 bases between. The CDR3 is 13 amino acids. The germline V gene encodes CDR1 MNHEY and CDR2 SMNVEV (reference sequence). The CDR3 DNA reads TGTGCCAGCCTCGGGACGAACACCGGGGAGCTGTTTTTT. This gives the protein CASLGTNTGELFF.

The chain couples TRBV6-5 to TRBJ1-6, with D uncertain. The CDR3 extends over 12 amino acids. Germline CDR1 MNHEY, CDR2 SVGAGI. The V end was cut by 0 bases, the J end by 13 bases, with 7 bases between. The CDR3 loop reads CASSYSRLPLHF. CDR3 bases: TGTGCCAGCAGTTACTCGAGGTTGCCCCTCCACTTT.

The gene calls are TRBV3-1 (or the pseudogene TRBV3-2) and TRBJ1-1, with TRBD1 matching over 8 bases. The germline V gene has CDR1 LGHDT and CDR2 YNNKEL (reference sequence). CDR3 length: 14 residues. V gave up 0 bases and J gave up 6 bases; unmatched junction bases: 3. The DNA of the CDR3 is TGTGCCAGCAGCCAAGAAGGGGGACAGGCTGAAGCTTTCTTT. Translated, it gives CASSQEGGQAEAFF.

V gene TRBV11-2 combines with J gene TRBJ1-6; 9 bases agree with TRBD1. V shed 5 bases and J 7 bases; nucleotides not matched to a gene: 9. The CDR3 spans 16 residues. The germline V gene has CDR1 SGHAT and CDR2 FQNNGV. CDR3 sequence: CASSLLRDRDNSPLHF. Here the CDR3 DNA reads TGTGCCAGCAGCCTCCTCCGGGACAGGGACAATTCACCCCTCCACTTT.

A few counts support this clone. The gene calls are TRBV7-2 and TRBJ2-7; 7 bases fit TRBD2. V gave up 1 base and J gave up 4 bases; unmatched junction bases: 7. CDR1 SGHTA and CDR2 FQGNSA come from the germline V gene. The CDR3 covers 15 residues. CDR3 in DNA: TGTGCCAGCAGCTTAGGGACTAGTGGGAATTACGAGCAGTACTTC. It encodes CASSLGTSGNYEQYF.

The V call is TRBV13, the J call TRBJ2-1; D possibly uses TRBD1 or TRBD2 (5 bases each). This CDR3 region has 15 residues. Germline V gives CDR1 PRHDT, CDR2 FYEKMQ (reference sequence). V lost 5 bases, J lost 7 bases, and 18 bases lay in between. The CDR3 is CASSRGPTFLNEQFF. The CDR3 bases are TGTGCCAGCAGCCGGGGCCCGACCTTCCTTAATGAGCAGTTCTTC.

Here the CDR3 DNA reads TGTGCCAGCATGGTGGGGGGTAATGAAAAACTGTTTTTT. Translating gives CASMVGGNEKLFF. This sequence joins TRBV2 and TRBJ1-4; tentatively, D is TRBD1 (5 bases). The V and J ends lost 7 bases and 4 bases respectively, with 10 bases between them. Per germline, CDR1 SNHLY and CDR2 FYNNEI. The CDR3 consists of 13 residues. Using reference TRBV2 and TRBJ1-4 for the parts outside the CDR3, the full variable domain is EPEVTQTPSHQVTQMGQEVILRCVPISNHLYFYWYRQILGQKVEFLVSFYNNEISEKSEIFDDQFSVERPDGSNFTLKIRSTKLEDSAMYFCASMVGGNEKLFFGSGTQLSVL.

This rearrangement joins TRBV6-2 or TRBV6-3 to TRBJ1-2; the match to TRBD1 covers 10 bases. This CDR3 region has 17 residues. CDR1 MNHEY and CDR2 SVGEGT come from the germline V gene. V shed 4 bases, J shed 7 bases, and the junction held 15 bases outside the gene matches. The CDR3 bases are TGTGCCAGCAGTTCCCTAAGGGGACAGGGGACGGCCCTTGGCTACACCTTC. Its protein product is CASSSLRGQGTALGYTF.

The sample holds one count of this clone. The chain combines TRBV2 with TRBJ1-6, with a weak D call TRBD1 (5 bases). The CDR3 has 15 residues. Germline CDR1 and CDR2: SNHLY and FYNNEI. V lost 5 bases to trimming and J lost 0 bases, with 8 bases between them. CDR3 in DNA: TGTGCCAGCAGTCTTCAGGGCTCCTATAATTCACCCCTCCACTTT. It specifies CASSLQGSYNSPLHF.

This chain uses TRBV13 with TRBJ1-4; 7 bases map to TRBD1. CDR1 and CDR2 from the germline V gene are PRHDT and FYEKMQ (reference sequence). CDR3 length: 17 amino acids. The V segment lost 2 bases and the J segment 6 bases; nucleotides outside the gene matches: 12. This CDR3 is CASSLKLGDRDYEKLFF. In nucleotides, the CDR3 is TGTGCCAGCAGCTTAAAGTTGGGGGACAGAGATTATGAAAAACTGTTTTTT.

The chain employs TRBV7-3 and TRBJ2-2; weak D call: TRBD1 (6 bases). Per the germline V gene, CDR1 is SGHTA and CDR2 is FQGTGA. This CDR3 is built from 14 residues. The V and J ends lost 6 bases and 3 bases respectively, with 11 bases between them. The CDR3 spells CASRRDTYTGELFF. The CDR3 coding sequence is TGTGCCAGCAGACGGGACACTTACACCGGGGAGCTGTTTTTT.

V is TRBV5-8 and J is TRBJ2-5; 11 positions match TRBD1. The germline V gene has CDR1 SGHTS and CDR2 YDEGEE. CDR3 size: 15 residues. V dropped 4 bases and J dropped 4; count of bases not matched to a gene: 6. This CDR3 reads CASSPTGTGGETQYF. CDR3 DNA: TGTGCCAGCAGCCCTACCGGGACAGGGGGAGAGACCCAGTACTTC.

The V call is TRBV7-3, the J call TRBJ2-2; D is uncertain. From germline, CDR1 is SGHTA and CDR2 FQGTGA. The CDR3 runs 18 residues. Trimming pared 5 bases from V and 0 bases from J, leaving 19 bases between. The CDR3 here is CASSLNPQAVTNTGELFF. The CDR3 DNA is TGTGCCAGCAGCCTGAACCCGCAGGCGGTAACGAACACCGGGGAGCTGTTTTTT.

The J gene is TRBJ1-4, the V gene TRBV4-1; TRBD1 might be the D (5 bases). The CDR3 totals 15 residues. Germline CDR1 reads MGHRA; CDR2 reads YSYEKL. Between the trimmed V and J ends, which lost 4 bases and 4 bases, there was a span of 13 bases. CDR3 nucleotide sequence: TGCGCCAGCAGCCCCACGACAGCCTATAATGAAAAACTGTTTTTT. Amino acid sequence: CASSPTTAYNEKLFF.